This T cell receptor (beta chain) is from a study of shared clonotypes between healthy human individuals. Germline V gene data show CDR1 as PRHDT and CDR2 as FYEKMQ (reference sequence). CDR3 size: 14 residues. V lost 2 bases and J lost 11, with 16 bases in between. Produced via immunoSEQ multiplex PCR; TCRdb's table is partial and in-frame only. The sample has fewer than 1.8 million clones, 98% seen once. The chain recombines TRBV13 with TRBJ2-1; D may correspond to TRBD1 or TRBD2 (5 bases each). The clonotype was recovered from a man aged 30-40 years in good health. Sequencing used naive CD4+ T cells sorted from blood. The subset was: CD45RA+ positively selected. The CDR3 spells CASSLWGPGNQQFF. The CDR3 DNA is TGTGCCAGCAGCTTATGGGGCCCCGGGAATCAGCAGTTCTTC.